This TCR beta chain was sequenced in a study of a mutant IDH1 vaccine in newly diagnosed glioma. The wider study: Vaccinations were initiated 4-6 weeks following radiotherapy alone, or were given together with temozolomide cycles. Treated patients had a mean age of around 40 years and an approximately 62% male, about 40% female split. Patients had received radiotherapy, temozolomide, or both previously, most receiving both. Regarding the study as a whole: Shifts in the top peripheral T cell clonotypes seemed unrelated to pseudoprogression.

This clone was picked up a small number of times. Antigen unknown. Data came from immunoSEQ multiplex PCR; TCRdb stores just in-frame clones and leaves some out. The table lists 60,000 to 65,000 clones, roughly 81% of them singletons, with under 7% in the top ten. Germline V CDR1 and CDR2: LNHDA, SQIVND (reference sequence). V dropped 2 bases and J dropped 0 bases, with 17 bases sitting between them. The length of the CDR3 is 18 residues. Described time point: week 35, safety follow-up. What each vaccine dose contained was 300 ug of mutant IDH1 20-mer peptide, accompanied by topical imiquimod. This specimen was PBMCs, taken from a glioma patient whose treatment included an IDH1 peptide vaccine. V gene TRBV19 combines with J gene TRBJ1-3; D call uncertain. This receptor was identified in a middle-aged man with glioma. The CDR3 spells CASSIRTPTHHSGNTIYF. CDR3 nucleotide sequence: TGTGCCAGTAGTATAAGAACGCCTACCCACCACTCTGGAAACACCATATATTTT.